This TCR beta chain was captured by sequencing in a study of T cells after posttransplantation cyclophosphamide. General study points: Recipient CMV seropositivity and CMV reactivation strongly tracked TRB clonality.

Profiled with immunoSEQ multiplex PCR; TCRdb holds only in-frame clones, not every one. The repertoire yields tens of thousands of clones, none seen only once; the top ten contain 2% to 3%. The CDR3 has 15 amino acids. Germline loops: CDR1 MNHEY, CDR2 SVGAGI. Germline trimming cut 2 bases from V and 5 bases from J; bases unmatched to any gene: 6. In this sample, this clone turned up many times. No antigen is known for it. The chain recombines TRBV6-5 with TRBJ2-1; 7 bases agree with TRBD2. Sequenced input: PBMCs. The sequence was obtained from a man between 40 and 49 years old in good health, CMV-negative, and a related stem cell transplant donor. Here the CDR3 DNA reads TGTGCCAGCAGTTACGTAGGGGAGGGAAACAATGAGCAGTTCTTC. Amino acids: CASSYVGEGNNEQFF.